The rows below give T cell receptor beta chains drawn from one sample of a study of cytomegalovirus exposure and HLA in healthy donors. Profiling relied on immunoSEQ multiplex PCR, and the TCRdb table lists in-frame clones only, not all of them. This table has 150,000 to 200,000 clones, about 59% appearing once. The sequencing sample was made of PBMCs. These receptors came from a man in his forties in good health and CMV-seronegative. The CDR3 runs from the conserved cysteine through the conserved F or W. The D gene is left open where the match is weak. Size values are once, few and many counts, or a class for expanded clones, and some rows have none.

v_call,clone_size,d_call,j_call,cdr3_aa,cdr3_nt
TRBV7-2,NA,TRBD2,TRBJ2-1,CASSPFSASGTYNEQFF,TGTGCCAGCAGCCCCTTTTCGGCTAGCGGGACTTACAATGAGCAGTTCTTC
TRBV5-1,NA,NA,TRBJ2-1,CASSPSVVTYNEQFF,TGCGCCAGCAGCCCCTCAGTGGTTACCTACAATGAGCAGTTCTTC
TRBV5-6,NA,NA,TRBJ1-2,CASSHTRLALRGYTF,TGTGCCAGCAGCCACACCCGACTCGCCCTACGAGGCTACACCTTC
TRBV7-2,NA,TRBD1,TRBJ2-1,CASSFRTGSGNEQFF,TGTGCCAGCAGCTTCCGGACAGGATCGGGCAATGAGCAGTTCTTC
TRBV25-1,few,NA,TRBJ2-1,CASSPRGAGAADEQFF,TGTGCCAGCAGTCCTCGGGGGGCAGGGGCGGCCGATGAGCAGTTCTTC
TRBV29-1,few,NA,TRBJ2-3,CSVGTGTDTQYF,TGCAGCGTTGGTACAGGCACAGATACGCAGTATTTT
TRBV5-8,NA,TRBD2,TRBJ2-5,CASSVAGGPRLGETQYF,TGTGCCAGCAGCGTAGCGGGGGGGCCGCGGTTGGGAGAGACCCAGTACTTC
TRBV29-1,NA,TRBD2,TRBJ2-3,CSGRGTSVDGDTQYF,TGCAGCGGTCGCGGGACTAGCGTTGATGGAGATACGCAGTATTTT
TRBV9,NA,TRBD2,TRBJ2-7,CASSVGGRGVEQYF,TGTGCCAGCAGCGTAGGGGGGAGGGGCGTCGAGCAGTACTTC
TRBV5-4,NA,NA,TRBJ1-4,CASSLDKGLGKLFF,TGTGCCAGCAGCTTGGATAAGGGGTTGGGAAAACTGTTTTTT
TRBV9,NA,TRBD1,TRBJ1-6,CASSVRDSGQANSPLHF,TGTGCCAGCAGCGTCAGGGATTCGGGACAGGCAAATTCACCCCTCCACTTT
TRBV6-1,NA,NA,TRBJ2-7,CASTESSYEQYF,TGTGCCAGCACGGAGAGCTCCTACGAGCAGTACTTC
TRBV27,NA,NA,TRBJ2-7,CASSHRDGVYEQYF,TGTGCCAGCAGTCACAGGGACGGCGTCTACGAGCAGTACTTC